Here is one T cell receptor beta chain with its context. Its antigen remains unknown. The read ends 3 residues shy of where the CDR3 ends; the end is completed using the germline J gene. This sample was taken from a study of T cells in women clearing cervical HPV infection. Study details: Case blood was drawn a median around 140 days after lesion detection. HLA type stays a possible confounder, typing being limited.

Generated by immunoSEQ multiplex PCR, the TCRdb table keeps only in-frame clones and is missing some. The sample has about 14,000 clones. Study-level points and caveats: A classifier using richness and V gene abundances reached an AUC of more than 0.75. Each sample's T-cell count was unknown, possibly confounding richness.

Per the germline V gene, CDR1 is MNHEY and CDR2 is SVGEGT. The length of the CDR3 is 15 residues. Source material: blood buffy coat. This clonotype was sampled from a woman between 18 and 75 years old with a cervical HPV16 infection that either progressed to CIN3+ or cleared (not recorded which). This rearrangement joins TRBV6-2 or TRBV6-3 to TRBJ2-4; TRBD1 matches at 9 bases. Partial CDR3 DNA: TGTGCCAGCAAGTCTCCGACAGGGGGGACAACTGGT. Amino acid sequence: CASKSPTGGTTG. The whole CDR3 protein is CASKSPTGGTTGQYF.